Sequencing of this T cell receptor beta chain was carried out in a study of blood T cell repertoires in COVID-19. TCRdb's table, derived via immunoSEQ multiplex PCR, lists solely in-frame clones and lacks some. Among some 250,000 clones listed, more than 65% were seen once. Deletions cut 0 bases from V and 4 bases from J, with 19 bases between. CDR1 and CDR2 from the germline V gene are LGHDT and YNNKEL (reference sequence). The CDR3 totals 18 residues. This clone showed up just once. The chain couples TRBV3-1 (or the pseudogene TRBV3-2) to TRBJ2-1; D possibly corresponds to TRBD2 (6 bases). The sequence was obtained from a young woman with acute or convalescent COVID-19. Sequenced material: peripheral blood. CDR3 sequence (DNA): TGTGCCAGCAGCCAAGATTTCGAAAGGCCTAGCGTGTACAATGAGCAGTTCTTC. It specifies CASSQDFERPSVYNEQFF.